Included here is one T cell receptor beta chain sequence, with context. This clonotype came up once. Its binding antigen is unknown. No much larger clonotype is one base removed from it; base qualities were not supplied. One read amounts to weak evidence. These data originate in a study of CD8 T cells in ankylosing spondylitis (dated by TCRdb to the late 2010s). Study-wide context: To find TCR variants linked to disease, the study profiled T cell receptor beta repertoires in ankylosing spondylitis patients and healthy donors. In total, the full study cohort was made up of roughly 100 healthy donors and more than 20 ankylosing spondylitis patients. Peripheral blood was sampled, and synovial fluid was additionally collected from ankylosing spondylitis patients. Overall study results and their limits: A CD8+ phenotype was shown by the disease-linked clones, which were found at relatively low frequencies in peripheral blood. Some TCR beta motif variants had previously been reported in synovial fluid and blood of reactive arthritis patients, which suggested common disease-initiation mechanisms. Significant enrichment of the disease-linked clones was reported in matched synovial fluid samples from ankylosing spondylitis patients. Blood from ankylosing spondylitis patients appeared to be characterized by a TCR beta motif made up of seven or eight highly homologous amino acid variants.

These reads were obtained on an Illumina HiSeq 2500. Quantitative 5'-RACE with molecular barcodes was the method used to prepare the TCR beta libraries. The authors processed their data as follows. A new computational method based on a probabilistic model of VDJ rearrangement was used to identify disease-linked TCR variants. The public reads were run again by TCRdb, first through fastp at Q25 and then through MiXCR, and only productive beta chains were kept. Rows matching on CDR3 protein sequence are summarized as one entry with the most common DNA and genes. These V and J calls derive from TCRdb rather than the authors' analysis. For this sample there are about 340,000 distinct CDR3 sequences; roughly 14% appear just once. The ten largest clones capture 0.85% to 1.4% of the sample. Looking up the germline V gene (reference sequence) yields CDR1 SGHAT and CDR2 FQDESV. The CDR3 measures 20 amino acids from cysteine to phenylalanine. Kept here is only the CDR3 DNA, which spans 60 bases and is read in frame from base 1. V lost 5 bases and J lost 0 bases, and the count of bases not matched to a germline gene is 14.

The chain is assembled from TRBV11-1 and TRBJ2-6; 9 bases in between match TRBD2. Sequenced input: blood, either unsorted or a sorted T cell fraction (not recorded which). This clonotype was obtained from a male donor with ankylosing spondylitis or in good health (not recorded which). The CDR3 corresponds to CASSPPAGGSHISGANVLTF. The DNA is TGTGCCAGCAGCCCCCCGGCGGGGGGGTCCCATATCTCTGGGGCCAACGTCCTGACTTTC.